Listed below are T cell receptor beta chains from one sample, sequenced in a study of post-analysis software for immune sequencing data. Using its own MiXCR run on the PCR reads, TCRdb lists one record per CDR3 protein. The sample yields hundreds of thousands of distinct CDR3 sequences, roughly 27% seen once. The sequencing sample was made of blood. The receptor source for this set is a girl aged 5 to 17 with multiple sclerosis. CDR3s include the opening cysteine and the closing phenylalanine or tryptophan. Fields, in order: J gene, V gene, D gene, clone size, CDR3 protein, CDR3 DNA. D genes are given only for firm matches. Clone size is shown for a subset of rows, as once, few, many or a class of expanded clone.

J gene: TRBJ2-3; V gene: TRBV29-1; D gene: TRBD2; clone size: many; CDR3 protein: CSVGWTREPTDTQYF; CDR3 DNA: TGCAGCGTTGGGTGGACTAGGGAGCCCACAGATACGCAGTATTTT
J gene: TRBJ2-3; V gene: TRBV29-1; D gene: NA; clone size: NA; CDR3 protein: CSVTGALTDTDTQYF; CDR3 DNA: TGCAGCGTTACGGGAGCATTGACAGACACAGATACGCAGTATTTT
J gene: TRBJ2-7; V gene: TRBV7-9; D gene: TRBD1; clone size: NA; CDR3 protein: CASSIPQGSTYEQYF; CDR3 DNA: TGTGCCAGCAGCATACCACAGGGGTCTACCTACGAGCAGTACTTC
J gene: TRBJ2-1; V gene: TRBV28; D gene: TRBD2; clone size: NA; CDR3 protein: CASSLSLAGVGEQFF; CDR3 DNA: TGTGCCAGCAGTTTATCACTAGCGGGGGTGGGGGAGCAGTTCTTC
J gene: TRBJ2-7; V gene: TRBV4-3; D gene: TRBD1; clone size: many; CDR3 protein: CASSQDVGQRYEQYF; CDR3 DNA: TGCGCCAGCAGCCAAGATGTGGGACAGCGGTACGAGCAGTACTTC
J gene: TRBJ2-1; V gene: TRBV20-1; D gene: TRBD1; clone size: few; CDR3 protein: CSASGTGHLNWYEQFF; CDR3 DNA: TGCAGTGCTAGTGGGACAGGGCACCTAAATTGGTACGAGCAGTTCTTC
J gene: TRBJ2-5; V gene: TRBV27; D gene: NA; clone size: few; CDR3 protein: CASSPTAGTQYF; CDR3 DNA: TGTGCCAGCAGTCCAACTGCGGGGACCCAGTACTTC
J gene: TRBJ2-1; V gene: TRBV15; D gene: TRBD1; clone size: NA; CDR3 protein: CATSGMDRGRGNEQFF; CDR3 DNA: TGTGCCACCAGCGGGATGGACAGGGGCAGGGGCAATGAGCAGTTCTTC
J gene: TRBJ2-7; V gene: TRBV20-1; D gene: NA; clone size: few; CDR3 protein: CSARVSLHTYEQYF; CDR3 DNA: TGCAGTGCTAGAGTCAGCCTTCACACCTACGAGCAGTACTTC
J gene: TRBJ1-1; V gene: TRBV7-8; D gene: NA; clone size: few; CDR3 protein: CASSLVIWDTEAFF; CDR3 DNA: TGTGCCAGCAGCTTAGTGATTTGGGACACTGAAGCTTTCTTT
J gene: TRBJ2-1; V gene: TRBV5-5; D gene: NA; clone size: NA; CDR3 protein: CASSLAGLGEQFF; CDR3 DNA: TGTGCCAGCAGCTTGGCAGGGCTAGGCGAGCAGTTCTTC
J gene: TRBJ2-7; V gene: TRBV29-1; D gene: TRBD2; clone size: many; CDR3 protein: CSVLSGSTYEQYF; CDR3 DNA: TGCAGCGTGCTTAGCGGGAGCACCTACGAGCAGTACTTC
J gene: TRBJ2-5; V gene: TRBV4-1; D gene: TRBD1; clone size: few; CDR3 protein: CASSQGQGAPLTQYF; CDR3 DNA: TGCGCCAGCAGCCAGGGACAGGGGGCCCCCCTGACCCAGTACTTC
J gene: TRBJ2-1; V gene: TRBV5-6; D gene: NA; clone size: few; CDR3 protein: CASSLYVQTSVLYEQFF; CDR3 DNA: TGTGCCAGCAGCCTGTATGTCCAAACTTCGGTTCTCTATGAGCAGTTCTTC
J gene: TRBJ2-5; V gene: TRBV5-1; D gene: NA; clone size: many; CDR3 protein: CASSFGETQYF; CDR3 DNA: TGTGCCAGCAGTTTTGGGGAGACCCAGTACTTC
J gene: TRBJ1-1; V gene: TRBV7-9; D gene: TRBD1; clone size: NA; CDR3 protein: CASSLSGTGIPEAFF; CDR3 DNA: TGTGCCAGCAGCTTATCCGGGACAGGGATTCCTGAAGCTTTCTTT
J gene: TRBJ1-4; V gene: TRBV7-6; D gene: NA; clone size: NA; CDR3 protein: CTSSLEWGVGEKLFF; CDR3 DNA: TGTACCAGCAGCTTAGAATGGGGGGTCGGGGAAAAACTGTTTTTT
J gene: TRBJ2-1; V gene: TRBV6-2/TRBV6-3; D gene: NA; clone size: NA; CDR3 protein: CASSFDRTISYNERFF; CDR3 DNA: TGTGCCAGCAGTTTCGACAGGACTATCTCCTACAATGAGCGGTTCTTC
J gene: TRBJ1-2; V gene: TRBV20-1; D gene: TRBD1; clone size: many; CDR3 protein: CSARPTGERGYGYTF; CDR3 DNA: TGCAGTGCTAGACCTACAGGGGAAAGGGGCTATGGCTACACCTTC
J gene: TRBJ2-5; V gene: TRBV7-2; D gene: NA; clone size: NA; CDR3 protein: CTSSLWAQETQYF; CDR3 DNA: TGTACCAGCAGCTTATGGGCCCAAGAGACCCAGTACTTC
J gene: TRBJ2-1; V gene: TRBV20-1; D gene: TRBD2; clone size: few; CDR3 protein: CSARVFLAGINEQFF; CDR3 DNA: TGCAGTGCTAGAGTATTTCTAGCGGGGATCAATGAGCAGTTCTTC
J gene: TRBJ2-7; V gene: TRBV7-2; D gene: NA; clone size: many; CDR3 protein: CASSLAGSADALQYF; CDR3 DNA: TGTGCCAGCAGCTTAGCGGGGAGCGCGGACGCCTTGCAGTACTTC
J gene: TRBJ1-1; V gene: TRBV29-1; D gene: NA; clone size: few; CDR3 protein: CSVGTGSPWNTEAFF; CDR3 DNA: TGCAGCGTGGGGACCGGGTCCCCCTGGAACACTGAAGCTTTCTTT
J gene: TRBJ2-3; V gene: TRBV4-1; D gene: NA; clone size: NA; CDR3 protein: CASSQAPPGPIQVDTQYF; CDR3 DNA: TGCGCCAGCAGCCAAGCGCCGCCGGGACCCATCCAGGTCGATACGCAGTATTTT
J gene: TRBJ1-5; V gene: TRBV6-1; D gene: NA; clone size: few; CDR3 protein: CASSEGRDQPQHF; CDR3 DNA: TGTGCCAGCAGTGAGGGCCGGGATCAGCCCCAGCATTTT
J gene: TRBJ2-1; V gene: TRBV2; D gene: TRBD2; clone size: NA; CDR3 protein: CASRARPGLAGGNSYNEQFF; CDR3 DNA: TGTGCCAGCAGGGCAAGACCGGGACTAGCGGGGGGCAACTCCTACAATGAGCAGTTCTTC
J gene: TRBJ2-4; V gene: TRBV28; D gene: NA; clone size: NA; CDR3 protein: CASSFRGKNIQYF; CDR3 DNA: TGTGCCAGCAGTTTTAGGGGCAAAAACATTCAGTACTTC
J gene: TRBJ2-1; V gene: TRBV27; D gene: TRBD2; clone size: few; CDR3 protein: CASSAELAGGSFF; CDR3 DNA: TGTGCCAGCAGCGCAGAACTAGCGGGAGGGTCGTTCTTC
J gene: TRBJ2-7; V gene: TRBV29-1; D gene: NA; clone size: few; CDR3 protein: CSVAGTGRGSYEQYF; CDR3 DNA: TGCAGCGTTGCGGGTACAGGTCGGGGATCCTACGAGCAGTACTTC
J gene: TRBJ1-1; V gene: TRBV12-3/TRBV12-4; D gene: NA; clone size: NA; CDR3 protein: CASKHSGTVNTEAFF; CDR3 DNA: TGTGCCAGCAAGCATAGCGGGACCGTGAACACTGAAGCTTTCTTT
J gene: TRBJ1-1; V gene: TRBV3-1; D gene: NA; clone size: NA; CDR3 protein: CASSQETRRQQHTEAFF; CDR3 DNA: TGTGCCAGCAGCCAAGAAACGAGGAGACAGCAGCACACTGAAGCTTTCTTT
J gene: TRBJ1-1; V gene: TRBV2; D gene: TRBD1; clone size: few; CDR3 protein: CASSVDRGRNTEAFF; CDR3 DNA: TGTGCCAGCAGTGTGGACAGGGGGCGCAACACTGAAGCTTTCTTT
J gene: TRBJ2-5; V gene: TRBV12-3/TRBV12-4; D gene: NA; clone size: few; CDR3 protein: CASRQGNEETQYF; CDR3 DNA: TGTGCCAGCAGGCAGGGGAACGAAGAGACCCAGTACTTC
J gene: TRBJ1-1; V gene: TRBV7-9; D gene: NA; clone size: NA; CDR3 protein: CASSSVWRGGTEAFF; CDR3 DNA: TGTGCCAGCAGCTCCGTATGGCGCGGGGGCACTGAAGCTTTCTTT
J gene: TRBJ2-1; V gene: TRBV7-9; D gene: NA; clone size: NA; CDR3 protein: CASSLSPGAPYNEQFF; CDR3 DNA: TGTGCCAGCAGCTTATCCCCGGGAGCCCCCTACAATGAGCAGTTCTTC
J gene: TRBJ1-1; V gene: TRBV7-8; D gene: NA; clone size: NA; CDR3 protein: CASSLQQGNTEAFF; CDR3 DNA: TGTGCCAGCAGCTTACAACAGGGAAACACTGAAGCTTTCTTT
J gene: TRBJ2-1; V gene: TRBV6-5; D gene: TRBD1; clone size: few; CDR3 protein: CASSYEGQLSSYNEQFF; CDR3 DNA: TGTGCCAGCAGTTACGAGGGACAGCTAAGCTCCTACAATGAGCAGTTCTTC
J gene: TRBJ2-6; V gene: TRBV29-1; D gene: TRBD1; clone size: many; CDR3 protein: CSARDRAGANVLTF; CDR3 DNA: TGCAGCGCCCGAGACAGGGCTGGGGCCAACGTCCTGACTTTC
J gene: TRBJ2-7; V gene: TRBV25-1; D gene: NA; clone size: NA; CDR3 protein: CASNRGDTQPWYEQYF; CDR3 DNA: TGTGCCAGCAACCGAGGGGACACCCAGCCCTGGTACGAGCAGTACTTC
J gene: TRBJ1-2; V gene: TRBV18; D gene: TRBD1; clone size: NA; CDR3 protein: CASSPVGGQGNYGYTF; CDR3 DNA: TGTGCCAGCTCACCGGTAGGGGGACAGGGAAACTATGGCTACACCTTC
J gene: TRBJ1-2; V gene: TRBV5-1; D gene: NA; clone size: NA; CDR3 protein: CASGEGIRYYGYTF; CDR3 DNA: TGCGCCAGCGGCGAGGGGATACGGTACTATGGCTACACCTTC
J gene: TRBJ2-1; V gene: TRBV5-1; D gene: NA; clone size: NA; CDR3 protein: CASSTRYNNEQFF; CDR3 DNA: TGCGCCAGCAGCACCCGATACAACAATGAGCAGTTCTTC
J gene: TRBJ2-2; V gene: TRBV4-1; D gene: TRBD2; clone size: NA; CDR3 protein: CASSQVGLAGAKTGELFF; CDR3 DNA: TGCGCCAGCAGCCAAGTGGGACTAGCGGGAGCAAAAACCGGGGAGCTGTTTTTT
J gene: TRBJ1-6; V gene: TRBV28; D gene: TRBD1; clone size: NA; CDR3 protein: CASTTGKASPLHF; CDR3 DNA: TGTGCCAGCACGACAGGGAAGGCTTCACCCCTCCACTTT
J gene: TRBJ2-1; V gene: TRBV28; D gene: TRBD1; clone size: few; CDR3 protein: CASRYGDRVPYNEQFF; CDR3 DNA: TGTGCCAGCAGGTACGGTGACAGGGTACCCTACAATGAGCAGTTCTTC
J gene: TRBJ2-3; V gene: TRBV3-1; D gene: NA; clone size: NA; CDR3 protein: CASSQGGRVPDTQYF; CDR3 DNA: TGTGCCAGCAGCCAAGGCGGGCGCGTCCCAGATACGCAGTATTTT
J gene: TRBJ2-7; V gene: TRBV20-1; D gene: TRBD2; clone size: NA; CDR3 protein: CSAKGLAGRYEQYF; CDR3 DNA: TGCAGTGCTAAGGGACTAGCGGGCCGCTACGAGCAGTACTTC
J gene: TRBJ2-7; V gene: TRBV20-1; D gene: TRBD2; clone size: few; CDR3 protein: CSARASGVTYEQYF; CDR3 DNA: TGCAGTGCTAGGGCTAGCGGGGTGACCTACGAGCAGTACTTC
J gene: TRBJ1-6; V gene: TRBV7-2; D gene: NA; clone size: few; CDR3 protein: CASSLEGRPPPLHF; CDR3 DNA: TGTGCCAGCAGCTTAGAAGGCCGGCCGCCACCCCTCCACTTT
J gene: TRBJ2-3; V gene: TRBV20-1; D gene: NA; clone size: few; CDR3 protein: CSASVWGPRTDTQYF; CDR3 DNA: TGCAGTGCTTCGGTATGGGGACCCCGCACAGATACGCAGTATTTT